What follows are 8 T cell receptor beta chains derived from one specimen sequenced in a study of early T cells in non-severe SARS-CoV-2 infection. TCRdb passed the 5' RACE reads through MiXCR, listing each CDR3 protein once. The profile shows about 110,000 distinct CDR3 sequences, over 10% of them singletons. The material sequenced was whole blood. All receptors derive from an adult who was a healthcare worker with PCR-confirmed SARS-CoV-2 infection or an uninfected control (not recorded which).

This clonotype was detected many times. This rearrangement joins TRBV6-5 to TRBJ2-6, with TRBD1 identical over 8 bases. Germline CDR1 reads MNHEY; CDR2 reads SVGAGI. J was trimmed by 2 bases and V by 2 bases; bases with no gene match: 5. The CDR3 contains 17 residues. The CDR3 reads CASSYMQGATGANVLTF. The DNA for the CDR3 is TGTGCCAGCAGTTACATGCAGGGGGCTACTGGGGCCAACGTCCTGACTTTC.

CDR3 bases: TGCAGTGCTAGAGTAGTTGGTGAAGGGGGGAATTCACCCCTCCACTTT. Encoded protein: CSARVVGEGGNSPLHF. The chain links TRBV20-1 to TRBJ1-6; maybe TRBD1 (6 bases). The V gene's germline CDR1 is DFQATT and CDR2 SNEGSKA (reference sequence). V lost 1 base and J 7 bases, leaving 17 bases between the germline ends. The CDR3 contains 16 residues.

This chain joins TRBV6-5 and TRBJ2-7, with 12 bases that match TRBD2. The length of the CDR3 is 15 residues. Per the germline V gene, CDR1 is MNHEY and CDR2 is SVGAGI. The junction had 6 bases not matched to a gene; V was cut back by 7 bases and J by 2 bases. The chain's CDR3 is CASKLAGGAAYEQYF. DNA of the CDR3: TGTGCCAGCAAACTAGCGGGGGGCGCCGCCTACGAGCAGTACTTC.

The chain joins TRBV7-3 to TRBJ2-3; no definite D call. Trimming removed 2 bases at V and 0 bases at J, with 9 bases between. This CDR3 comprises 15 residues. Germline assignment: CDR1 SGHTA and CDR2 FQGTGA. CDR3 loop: CASSLDGPSTDTQYF. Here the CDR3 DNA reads TGTGCCAGCAGCTTAGACGGCCCTAGCACAGATACGCAGTATTTT.

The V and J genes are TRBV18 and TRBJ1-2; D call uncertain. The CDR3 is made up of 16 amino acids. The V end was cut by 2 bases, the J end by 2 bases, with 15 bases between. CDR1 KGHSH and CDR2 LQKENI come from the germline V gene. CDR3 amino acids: CASSPLPGRENYGYTF. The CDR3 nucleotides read TGTGCCAGCTCACCATTACCGGGCCGCGAAAACTATGGCTACACCTTC.

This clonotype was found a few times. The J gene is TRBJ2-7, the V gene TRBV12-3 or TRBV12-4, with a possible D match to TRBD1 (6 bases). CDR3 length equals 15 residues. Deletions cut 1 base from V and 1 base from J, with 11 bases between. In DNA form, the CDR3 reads TGTGCCAGCAGTTTAGAACAGGGCTCGTCCTACGAGCAGTACTTC. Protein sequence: CASSLEQGSSYEQYF.

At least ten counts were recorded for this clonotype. CDR3 nucleotides: TGTGCCATCAGTGCACGGGGATACGAGCAGTACTTC. It encodes CAISARGYEQYF. The chain uses TRBV10-3 and TRBJ2-7; possibly TRBD2 for D (5 bases). V was pared by 4 bases and J by 4 bases, with 8 bases between. From germline, CDR1 is ENHRY and CDR2 SYGVKD. The CDR3 loop spans 12 amino acids.

The CDR3 spells CASSSTGGSKGYTF. CDR3 bases: TGTGCCAGCAGCTCGACAGGGGGCTCCAAGGGCTACACCTTC. The chain uses TRBV7-9 and TRBJ1-2; 10 nucleotides match TRBD1. The CDR3 spans 14 residues. CDR1 is SEHNR, CDR2 FQNEAQ, per germline (reference sequence). After removal of 4 bases from V and 8 bases from J, the junction contained 7 bases not matched to a gene.